Below, 26 T cell receptor beta chains from the same sample are listed, as sequenced in a study of Graves' ophthalmopathy and Graves' hyperthyroidism (dated by TCRdb to 2017 to 2018). TCRdb records Illumina HiSeq 2000 as the sequencer. For repertoire sequencing, TCR beta CDR3 regions were amplified from RNA transcripts. The first round of RT-PCR was done with HTBI primers and the Qiagen OneStep RT-PCR kit, and was followed by a second round of multiplex PCR, then size selection and purification. TCRdb reworked the public reads: Q25 trimming with fastp, MiXCR clone assembly, productive beta chains retained. Identical CDR3 proteins give one entry, which carries the most common genes and DNA. Here the sample has 350,000 to 400,000 distinct CDR3 sequences; around 17% occur a single time. Of the sample, about 1.6% is held by the ten largest clones. Input material: peripheral blood. All receptors derive from a woman aged 18 to 35 with Graves' ophthalmopathy. Donor details come from another sample of the same person, matched by shared clones.

Ten or more counts support this clonotype. The V gene is TRBV6-4, the J gene TRBJ2-6; D possibly corresponds to TRBD1 (6 bases). This CDR3 spans 17 amino acids. Germline values: CDR1 MRHNA, CDR2 SNTAGT. V was shortened by 6 bases and J by 1 base, with 16 bases between the two germline ends. In nucleotides, the CDR3 is TGTGCCAGCAGCGTGGGCAGGGGAGTATCTGGGGCCAACGTCCTGACTTTC. Translated, it gives CASSVGRGVSGANVLTF.

This clonotype was seen a handful of times. CDR3 coding DNA: TGTGCCAGCACCTTTAGGGACAGTGAAGCTTTCTTT. As protein: CASTFRDSEAFF. This chain connects TRBV28 to TRBJ1-1; 7 bases agree with TRBD1. The CDR3 extends over 12 amino acids. V lost 7 bases and J lost 7; bases outside the gene matches: 6. The V gene's germline CDR1 is MDHEN and CDR2 SYDVKM.

This clonotype was seen at least ten times. The V call is TRBV6-5, the J call TRBJ2-4; a weak D match, TRBD2 (7 bases). The germline V gene has CDR1 MNHEY and CDR2 SVGAGI. The CDR3 runs 14 residues. The ends were cut back, 2 bases at V and 9 bases at J, with 14 bases in the middle. In nucleotides, the CDR3 is TGTGCCAGCAGTTACGCCCGGGAGGACAGCATTCAGTACTTC. Residues: CASSYAREDSIQYF.

This clonotype has at least ten counts. DNA of the CDR3: TGTGCCAGCAGCTTAGATGTCAAAGGGTGGTCGAAGGGCTACACCTTC. Protein: CASSLDVKGWSKGYTF. The chain employs TRBV11-2 and TRBJ1-2, with D unclear. CDR1 SGHAT and CDR2 FQNNGV come from the germline V gene. This CDR3 is 16 amino acids long. V dropped 0 bases and J dropped 8 bases, with 19 bases sitting between them.

This clonotype was recorded many times. The chain links TRBV4-1 to TRBJ1-1; no definite D call. CDR1 MGHRA and CDR2 YSYEKL come from the germline V gene. V lost 3 bases to trimming and J lost 5 bases, with 10 bases between them. CDR3 size: 13 residues. The CDR3: CASSQVGLTEAFF. The CDR3 DNA is TGCGCCAGCAGCCAGGTGGGGTTGACTGAAGCTTTCTTT.

Only a few counts were recorded for this clonotype. V usage is TRBV9 and J usage is TRBJ2-7; no clear D. Trimming shortened V by 2 bases and J by 1 base, and 10 bases separated the two germline ends. Per germline, CDR1 SGDLS and CDR2 YYNGEE. This CDR3 comprises 14 residues. The CDR3 region has the DNA TGTGCCAGCAGCGTGTCAGGCTTTTCCTACGAGCAGTACTTC. Amino acid sequence: CASSVSGFSYEQYF.

The chain recombines TRBV20-1 with TRBJ2-5; TRBD2 agrees at 7 bases. Germline-derived CDR1 and CDR2 are DFQATT and SNEGSKA (reference sequence). The V gene end was trimmed by 6 bases and the J gene end by 4 bases; junction bases not matched to a gene: 11. The CDR3 has 14 amino acids. CDR3 coding DNA: TGCAGTGCGGGAGGGAAGTCATCCCGAGAGACCCAGTACTTC. Its protein is CSAGGKSSRETQYF.

Comment on this clonotype: It is likely a read error, because the conserved phenylalanine at the end of the CDR3 is missing. No DNA is shown, since the ends of the CDR3 on it are uncertain; the CDR3 is the one TCRdb lists. The rearrangement uses TRBV27 and TRBJ1-5. The CDR3 length equals 16 residues, ends included. Germline assignment: CDR1 MNHEY and CDR2 SMNVEV (reference sequence). This CDR3 reads CASSANTVNGNQPHHL.

This clonotype was recorded at least ten times. The rearrangement links TRBV7-2 to TRBJ2-5; D not resolved. Trimming removed 4 bases from V and 1 base from J, with 13 bases in between. The CDR3 is made up of 15 amino acids. Germline V gives CDR1 SGHTA, CDR2 FQGNSA. The CDR3 bases are TGTGCCAGCAGCTCACGTCCTGGGATCCAAGAGACCCAGTACTTC. This sequence encodes CASSSRPGIQETQYF.

Ten or more counts support this clonotype. The chain joins TRBV20-1 to TRBJ2-7, with 9 bases identical to TRBD2. J was trimmed by 2 bases and V by 6 bases; bases with no gene match: 5. The germline CDR1 and CDR2 sequences are DFQATT and SNEGSKA (reference sequence). The CDR3 runs 13 residues. The CDR3 sequence: CSALQRGAYEQYF. CDR3 coding DNA: TGCAGTGCCCTCCAGCGGGGGGCCTACGAGCAGTACTTC.

The sample holds many counts of this clonotype. The gene calls are TRBV20-1 and TRBJ2-7; either TRBD1 or TRBD2 may fit D (5 bases each). The CDR3 runs 13 residues. Germline V gene sequence: CDR1 DFQATT, CDR2 SNEGSKA (reference sequence). The V end lost 4 bases, the J end lost 6 bases, and 16 bases lay between the germline ends. The CDR3 region has the DNA TGCAGTGCTATCACGGGACCTCCGACCGAGCAGTACTTC. Protein: CSAITGPPTEQYF.

This clonotype has ten or more counts. This sequence joins TRBV28 and TRBJ2-7; no reliable D call. Germline V gene sequence: CDR1 MDHEN, CDR2 SYDVKM. V was pared by 3 bases and J by 6 bases, with 15 bases between. This CDR3 contains 14 residues. This chain's CDR3 is CASSLASGEGEQYF. CDR3 sequence (DNA): TGTGCCAGCAGTTTGGCATCTGGAGAAGGCGAGCAGTACTTC.

This clonotype was counted at least ten times. The chain couples TRBV30 to TRBJ1-5; D may be TRBD1 (6 bases). V lost 0 bases to trimming and J lost 12 bases, with 15 bases between them. The germline V gene encodes CDR1 GTSNPN and CDR2 SVGIG (reference sequence). This CDR3 has 13 residues. The CDR3 region is CAWSVAPRGHQHF. CDR3 DNA sequence: TGTGCCTGGAGTGTAGCCCCCAGGGGCCACCAGCATTTT.

There are many counts of this clonotype. The chain has TRBV20-1 and TRBJ2-2; 7 bases line up with TRBD1. The germline V gene has CDR1 DFQATT and CDR2 SNEGSKA (reference sequence). V lost 4 bases, J lost 0 bases, and 5 bases stayed unmatched. This CDR3 region has 15 residues. CDR3 DNA: TGCAGTGCTACCCGGGACAGTACGAACACCGGGGAGCTGTTTTTT. It codes for CSATRDSTNTGELFF.

Ten or more counts support this clonotype. The CDR3 here is CSPGGQVTAKNIQYF. As DNA, the CDR3 is TGCAGTCCCGGCGGACAGGTGACCGCCAAAAACATTCAGTACTTC. V is TRBV20-1 and J is TRBJ2-4, with 7 bases that match TRBD1. J was trimmed by 1 base and V by 8 bases; bases with no gene match: 11. The germline V gene has CDR1 DFQATT and CDR2 SNEGSKA (reference sequence). The CDR3 has 15 residues.

At least ten counts were recorded for this clonotype. This sequence joins TRBV6-1 and TRBJ1-1; no reliable D call. Germline CDR1 reads MNHNS; CDR2 reads SASEGT. This CDR3 is 12 amino acids long. V dropped 6 bases and J dropped 5 bases, with 10 bases sitting between them. Here the CDR3 DNA reads TGTGCCAGCAGGAGCATGGGGACTGAAGCTTTCTTT. Protein sequence: CASRSMGTEAFF.

This clonotype was counted ten times or more. This chain joins TRBV2 and TRBJ2-7; no firm D call. From germline, CDR1 is SNHLY and CDR2 FYNNEI. Deletions cut 3 bases from V and 0 bases from J, with 18 bases between. The CDR3 contains 17 residues. The CDR3: CASSDYARGISSYEQYF. The CDR3 DNA reads TGTGCCAGCAGTGATTACGCCCGTGGGATAAGCTCCTACGAGCAGTACTTC.

This clonotype was detected only a few times. The chain's CDR3 is CASSTSLRTETQYF. The CDR3, as DNA: TGTGCCAGCAGCACTTCGTTACGAACGGAGACCCAGTACTTC. The chain couples TRBV7-6 to TRBJ2-5; D unclear. Trimming took off 5 bases at V and 5 bases at J, with 15 bases between the two ends. The V gene's germline CDR1 is SGHVS and CDR2 FNYEAQ. The CDR3 spans 14 residues.

This clonotype has ten or more counts. The rearrangement links TRBV19 to TRBJ2-2; maybe TRBD1 (5 bases). Germline V gene sequence: CDR1 LNHDA, CDR2 SQIVND (reference sequence). The CDR3 contains 16 residues. V was pared by 7 bases and J by 2 bases, with 17 bases between. This chain's CDR3 is CASNTGQDFNTGELFF. CDR3 coding DNA: TGTGCCAGTAATACCGGACAAGACTTTAACACCGGGGAGCTGTTTTTT. Using reference TRBV19 and TRBJ2-2 for the parts outside the CDR3, the full variable domain is DGGITQSPKYLFRKEGQNVTLSCEQNLNHDAMYWYRQDPGQGLRLIYYSQIVNDFQKGDIAEGYSVSREKKESFPLTVTSAQKNPTAFYLCASNTGQDFNTGELFFGEGSRLTVL.

This clonotype was observed at least ten times. The gene calls are TRBV11-2 and TRBJ2-5, with 7 bases matching TRBD1. The CDR3 is made up of 17 amino acids. In germline, CDR1 is SGHAT, CDR2 FQNNGV. V gave up 0 bases and J gave up 5 bases; unmatched junction bases: 12. The CDR3 sequence is CASSLDLGTVKGETQYF. CDR3 nucleotides: TGTGCCAGCAGCTTAGACTTGGGGACAGTCAAAGGGGAGACCCAGTACTTC. Complete variable domain (other parts from reference TRBV11-2 and TRBJ2-5): EAGVAQSPRYKIIEKRQSVAFWCNPISGHATLYWYQQILGQGPKLLIQFQNNGVVDDSQLPKDRFSAERLKGVDSTLKIQPAKLEDSAVYLCASSLDLGTVKGETQYFGPGTRLLVL.

The sample holds many counts of this clonotype. V gene TRBV6-2 or TRBV6-3 combines with J gene TRBJ1-5; D gene unclear. The CDR3 has 12 residues. Germline assignment: CDR1 MNHEY and CDR2 SVGEGT. Trimming shortened V by 5 bases and J by 9 bases, and 11 bases separated the two germline ends. CDR3 sequence reads: CASSRYAGPQHF. The DNA of the CDR3 is TGTGCCAGCAGTAGATACGCGGGGCCCCAGCATTTT.

This clonotype showed up many times. The genes are TRBV12-3 or TRBV12-4 and TRBJ2-2, with 14 positions matching TRBD2. Germline trimming cut 0 bases from V and 1 base from J; bases unmatched to any gene: 4. The CDR3 has 19 residues. CDR3 sequence: CASSLALGLAGGNTGELFF. The CDR3 region has the DNA TGTGCCAGCAGTTTAGCCCTTGGACTAGCGGGGGGGAACACCGGGGAGCTGTTTTTT.

This clonotype appeared many times. The V call is TRBV28, the J call TRBJ1-5; D possibly corresponds to TRBD1 (6 bases). The CDR3 spans 16 residues. The germline V gene encodes CDR1 MDHEN and CDR2 SYDVKM. Trimming took off 4 bases at V and 0 bases at J, with 13 bases between the two ends. CDR3 sequence reads: CASSSVQGDSNQPQHF. The CDR3 DNA reads as TGTGCCAGCAGTTCCGTACAGGGAGATAGCAATCAGCCCCAGCATTTT.

Many counts were recorded for this clonotype. The chain employs TRBV6-5 and TRBJ1-5; 12 bases agree with TRBD1. The CDR3 sequence is 16 residues long. V shed 2 bases and J 6 bases; nucleotides not matched to a gene: 5. CDR1 is MNHEY and CDR2 is SVGAGI in the germline V gene. CDR3 coding DNA: TGTGCCAGCAGTTACGGGGGACAGGGGGCCGGTCAGCCCCAGCATTTT. Translating it yields CASSYGGQGAGQPQHF.

This chain connects TRBV24-1 to TRBJ1-5; D is unclear. Germline CDR1 and CDR2: KGHDR and SFDVKD. V shed 4 bases and J shed 7 bases, with 13 bases lying between them. This CDR3 has 14 residues. Here the CDR3 reads CATSDGEGWQPQHF. In DNA form, the CDR3 reads TGTGCCACCAGTGACGGGGAGGGCTGGCAGCCCCAGCATTTT.

Ten or more counts support this clonotype. V usage is TRBV9 and J usage is TRBJ2-7; the D gene is possibly TRBD2 (6 bases). CDR1 is SGDLS, CDR2 YYNGEE, per germline. This CDR3 has 15 amino acids. The V and J ends lost 0 bases and 3 bases respectively, with 13 bases between them. The CDR3 DNA is TGTGCCAGCAGCGTAGAAAGCGGGCCTGACTACGAGCAGTACTTC. It encodes CASSVESGPDYEQYF.